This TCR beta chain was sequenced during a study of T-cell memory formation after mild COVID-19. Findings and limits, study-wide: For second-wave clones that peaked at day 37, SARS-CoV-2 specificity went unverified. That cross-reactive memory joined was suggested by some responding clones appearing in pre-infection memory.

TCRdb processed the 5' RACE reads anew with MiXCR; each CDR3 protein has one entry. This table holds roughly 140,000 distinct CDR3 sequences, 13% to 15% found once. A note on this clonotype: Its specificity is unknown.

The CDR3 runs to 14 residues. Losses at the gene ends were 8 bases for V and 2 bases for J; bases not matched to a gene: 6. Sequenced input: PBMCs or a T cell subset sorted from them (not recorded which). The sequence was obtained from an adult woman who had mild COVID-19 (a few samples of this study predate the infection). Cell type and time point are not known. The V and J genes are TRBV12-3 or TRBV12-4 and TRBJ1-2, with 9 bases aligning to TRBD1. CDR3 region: CASGLGTGNYGYTF. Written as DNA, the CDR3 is TGTGCCAGCGGCTTGGGGACAGGGAACTATGGCTACACCTTC.